Below, one T cell receptor (beta chain) is given with its context. Seattle researchers signed up patients amid active infection and tracked them longitudinally. TCRdb keeps only in-frame clones here, not all; method: immunoSEQ multiplex PCR. In the table there are 150,000 to 200,000 clones, roughly 81% of which are singletons. The CDR3 contains 15 residues. The junction had 7 bases not matched to a gene; V was cut back by 8 bases and J by 2 bases. The germline CDR1 and CDR2 sequences are SGHTA and FQGNSA. The data belong to a study of blood T cell repertoires in COVID-19. Sequences were obtained from peripheral blood. The receptor's source is a woman in her forties with COVID-19, enrolled during active disease. The chain combines TRBV7-2 with TRBJ2-7; TRBD2 matches at 12 bases. The CDR3 DNA follows: TGTGCCAGCGGTTCTTCTAGCGGGAGGGCCTACGAGCAGTACTTC. Translated: CASGSSSGRAYEQYF.